Given below is one T cell receptor (beta chain) in context. These data originate in a study of blood T cell repertoires in COVID-19. At the level of the study: Material from acute and convalescent COVID-19 was sourced from the United States, Italy and Spain. The analysed material was cDNA or gDNA that came from T cells, B-cell-depleted T cells, or PBMCs.

Under the authors' procedure: Reference gene primer amplification gave nucleated cell count estimates. The assay was immunoSEQ multiplex PCR, and TCRdb's table has in-frame clones only and misses some. V, J and clone size derive from that table, while D and trimming were established from the DNA sequence. The sample lists 55,000 to 75,000 clones, 82% occurring once. CDR1 and CDR2 (germline): LNHDA, SQIVND (reference sequence). Trimming removed 8 bases from V and 2 bases from J, with 15 bases in between. There are 14 residues in the CDR3. The material sequenced was peripheral blood. The chain employs TRBV19 and TRBJ1-1; D remains unclear. The TCR comes from a man at least 80 years old with active COVID-19. The CDR3 nucleotides read TGTGCCAGTGGGCCCCCTGTGGCCAACACTGAAGCTTTCTTT. This gives the protein CASGPPVANTEAFF.